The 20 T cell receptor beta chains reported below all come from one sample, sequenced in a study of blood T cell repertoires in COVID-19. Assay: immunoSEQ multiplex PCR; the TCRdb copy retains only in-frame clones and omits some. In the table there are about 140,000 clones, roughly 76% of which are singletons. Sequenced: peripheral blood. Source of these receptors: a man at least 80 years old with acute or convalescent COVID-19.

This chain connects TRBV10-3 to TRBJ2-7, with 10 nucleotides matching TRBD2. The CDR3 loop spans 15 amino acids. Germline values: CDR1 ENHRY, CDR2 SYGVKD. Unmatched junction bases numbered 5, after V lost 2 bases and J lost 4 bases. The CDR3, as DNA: TGTGCCATCAGTGAGATGCCTAGCGGGGGTTACGAGCAGTACTTC. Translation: CAISEMPSGGYEQYF.

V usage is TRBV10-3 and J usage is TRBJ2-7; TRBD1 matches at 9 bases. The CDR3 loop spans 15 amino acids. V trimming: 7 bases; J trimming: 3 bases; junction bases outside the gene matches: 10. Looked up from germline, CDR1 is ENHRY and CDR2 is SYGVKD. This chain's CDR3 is CAITETGTGSYEQYF. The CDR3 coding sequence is TGTGCCATCACCGAAACCGGGACAGGGAGCTACGAGCAGTACTTC.

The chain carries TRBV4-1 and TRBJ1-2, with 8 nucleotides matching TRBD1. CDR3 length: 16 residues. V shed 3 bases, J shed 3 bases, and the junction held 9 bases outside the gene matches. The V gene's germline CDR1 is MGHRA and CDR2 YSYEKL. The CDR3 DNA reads TGCGCCAGCAGCCAGGGACTTCGACAGGGGTACTATGGCTACACCTTC. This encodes CASSQGLRQGYYGYTF.

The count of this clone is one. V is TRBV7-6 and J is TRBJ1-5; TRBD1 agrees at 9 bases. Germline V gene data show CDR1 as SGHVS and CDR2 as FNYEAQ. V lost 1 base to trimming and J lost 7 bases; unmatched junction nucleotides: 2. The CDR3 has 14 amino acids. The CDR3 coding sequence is TGTGCCAGCAGCTTAGGGACAGGGGAACAGCCCCAGCATTTT. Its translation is CASSLGTGEQPQHF.

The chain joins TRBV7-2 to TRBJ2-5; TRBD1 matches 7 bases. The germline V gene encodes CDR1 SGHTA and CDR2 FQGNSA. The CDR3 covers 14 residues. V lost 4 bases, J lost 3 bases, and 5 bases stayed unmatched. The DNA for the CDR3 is TGTGCCAGCAGCTCCCCCCAGGGGGAAGAGACCCAGTACTTC. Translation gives CASSSPQGEETQYF.

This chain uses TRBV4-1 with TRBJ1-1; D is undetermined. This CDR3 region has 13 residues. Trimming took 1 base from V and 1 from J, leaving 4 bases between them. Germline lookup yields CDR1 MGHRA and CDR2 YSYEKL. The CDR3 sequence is CASSQVKNTEAFF. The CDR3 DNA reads TGCGCCAGCAGCCAAGTAAAGAACACTGAAGCTTTCTTT.

The CDR3 DNA is TGTGCCAGCAGTGAAGGAGGGGGCCCCGATACGCAGTATTTT. Its translation: CASSEGGGPDTQYF. V gene TRBV2 combines with J gene TRBJ2-3, with 7 nucleotides matching TRBD1. There are 14 residues in the CDR3. Per the germline V gene, CDR1 is SNHLY and CDR2 is FYNNEI. V lost 1 base to trimming and J lost 6 bases; unmatched junction nucleotides: 4.

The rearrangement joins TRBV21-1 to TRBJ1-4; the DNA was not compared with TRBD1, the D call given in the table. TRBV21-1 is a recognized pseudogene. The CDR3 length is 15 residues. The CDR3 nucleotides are TGTGCCAGCAGCAAAGGGGGCAGACCTAATGAAAAACTGTTTTTT. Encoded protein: CASSKGGRPNEKLFF.

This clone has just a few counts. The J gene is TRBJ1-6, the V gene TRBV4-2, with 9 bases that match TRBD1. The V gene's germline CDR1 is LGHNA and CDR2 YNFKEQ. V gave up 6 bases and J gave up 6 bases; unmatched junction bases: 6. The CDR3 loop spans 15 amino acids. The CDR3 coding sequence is TGTGCCAGCAGTTCCCCGGACAGGGGTAATTCACCCCTCCACTTT. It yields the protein CASSSPDRGNSPLHF.

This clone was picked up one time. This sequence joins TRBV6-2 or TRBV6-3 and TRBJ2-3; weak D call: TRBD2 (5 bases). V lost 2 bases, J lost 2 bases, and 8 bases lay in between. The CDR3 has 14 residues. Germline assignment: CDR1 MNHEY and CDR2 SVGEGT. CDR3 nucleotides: TGTGCCAGCAGTTACATAGGACTCACAGATACGCAGTATTTT. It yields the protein CASSYIGLTDTQYF.

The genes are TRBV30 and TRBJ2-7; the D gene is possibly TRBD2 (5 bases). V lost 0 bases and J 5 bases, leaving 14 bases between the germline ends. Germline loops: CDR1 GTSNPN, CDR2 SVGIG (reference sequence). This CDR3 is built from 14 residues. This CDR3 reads CAWSVLSGYHEQYF. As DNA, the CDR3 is TGTGCCTGGAGTGTCCTGTCGGGGTACCACGAGCAGTACTTC.

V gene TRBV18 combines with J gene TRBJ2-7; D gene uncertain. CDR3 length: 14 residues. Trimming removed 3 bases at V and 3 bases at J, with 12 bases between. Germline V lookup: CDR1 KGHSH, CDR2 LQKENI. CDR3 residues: CASSPFDLNYEQYF. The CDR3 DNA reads TGTGCCAGCTCACCGTTTGACTTAAACTACGAGCAGTACTTC.

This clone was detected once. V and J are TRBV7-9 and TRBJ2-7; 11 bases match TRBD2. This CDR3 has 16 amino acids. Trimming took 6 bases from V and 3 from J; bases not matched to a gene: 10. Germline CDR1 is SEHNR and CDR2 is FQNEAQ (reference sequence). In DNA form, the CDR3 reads TGTGCCAGCAGTAACCTCGGGACTAGCGGATACTACGAGCAGTACTTC. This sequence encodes CASSNLGTSGYYEQYF.

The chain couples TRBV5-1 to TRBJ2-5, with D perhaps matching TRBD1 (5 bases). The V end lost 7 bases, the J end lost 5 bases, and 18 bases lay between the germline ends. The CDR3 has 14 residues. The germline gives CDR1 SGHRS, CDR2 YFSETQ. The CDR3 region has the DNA TGCGCCAGCCGCACCCAGGGTCCCGGGGAGACCCAGTACTTC. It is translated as CASRTQGPGETQYF.

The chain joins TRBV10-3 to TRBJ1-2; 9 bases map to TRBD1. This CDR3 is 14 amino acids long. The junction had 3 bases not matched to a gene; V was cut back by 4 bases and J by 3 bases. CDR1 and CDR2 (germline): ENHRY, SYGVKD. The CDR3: CAISARDRDYGYTF. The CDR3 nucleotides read TGTGCCATCAGTGCCCGGGACAGGGACTATGGCTACACCTTC.

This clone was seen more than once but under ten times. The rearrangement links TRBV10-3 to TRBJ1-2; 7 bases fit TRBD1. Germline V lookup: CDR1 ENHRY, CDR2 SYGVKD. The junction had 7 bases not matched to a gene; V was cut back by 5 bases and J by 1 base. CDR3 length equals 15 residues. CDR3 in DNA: TGTGCCATCAGTACCGGACAGGTCTATAACTATGGCTACACCTTC. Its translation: CAISTGQVYNYGYTF.

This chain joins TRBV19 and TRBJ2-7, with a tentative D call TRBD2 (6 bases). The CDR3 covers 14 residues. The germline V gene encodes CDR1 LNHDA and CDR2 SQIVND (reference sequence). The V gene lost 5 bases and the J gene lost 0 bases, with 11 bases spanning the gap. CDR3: CASSADGSSYEQYF. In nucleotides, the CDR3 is TGTGCCAGTAGTGCTGACGGGAGCTCCTACGAGCAGTACTTC.

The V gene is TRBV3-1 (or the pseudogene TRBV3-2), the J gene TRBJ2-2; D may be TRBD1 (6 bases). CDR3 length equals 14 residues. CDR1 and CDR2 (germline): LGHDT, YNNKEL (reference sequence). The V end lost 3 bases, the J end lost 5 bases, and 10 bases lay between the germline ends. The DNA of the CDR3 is TGTGCCAGCAGCCAGGGGGCGCCTACCGGGGAGCTGTTTTTT. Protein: CASSQGAPTGELFF.

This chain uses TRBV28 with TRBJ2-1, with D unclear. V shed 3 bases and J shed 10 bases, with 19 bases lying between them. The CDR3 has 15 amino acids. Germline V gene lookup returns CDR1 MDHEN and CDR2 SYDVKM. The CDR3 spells CASSFFSPRGGEQFF. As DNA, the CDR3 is TGTGCCAGCAGTTTTTTTTCCCCACGAGGTGGCGAGCAGTTCTTC. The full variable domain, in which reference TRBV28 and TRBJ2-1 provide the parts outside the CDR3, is DVKVTQSSRYLVKRTGEKVFLECVQDMDHENMFWYRQDPGLGLRLIYFSYDVKMKEKGDIPEGYSVSREKKERFSLILESASTNQTSMYLCASSFFSPRGGEQFFGPGTRLTVL.

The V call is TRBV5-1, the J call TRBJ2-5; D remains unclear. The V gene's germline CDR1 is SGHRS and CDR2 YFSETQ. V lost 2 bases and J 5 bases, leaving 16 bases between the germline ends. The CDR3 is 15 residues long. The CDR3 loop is CASSFTAGPRETQYF. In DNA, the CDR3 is TGCGCCAGCAGCTTTACGGCAGGTCCCAGGGAGACCCAGTACTTC.